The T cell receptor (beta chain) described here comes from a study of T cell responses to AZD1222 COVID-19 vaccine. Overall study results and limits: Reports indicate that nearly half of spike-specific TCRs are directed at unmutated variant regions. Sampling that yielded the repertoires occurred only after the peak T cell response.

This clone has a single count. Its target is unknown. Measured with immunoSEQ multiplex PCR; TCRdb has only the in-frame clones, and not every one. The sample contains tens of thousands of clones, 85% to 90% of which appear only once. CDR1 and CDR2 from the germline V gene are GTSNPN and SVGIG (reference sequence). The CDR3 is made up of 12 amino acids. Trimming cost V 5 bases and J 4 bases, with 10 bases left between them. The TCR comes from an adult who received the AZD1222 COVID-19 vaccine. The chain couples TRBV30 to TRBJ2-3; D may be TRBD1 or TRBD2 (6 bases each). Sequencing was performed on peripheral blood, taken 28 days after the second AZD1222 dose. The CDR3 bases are TGTGCCTGGGAGGGGGGAGCAGATACGCAGTATTTT. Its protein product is CAWEGGADTQYF.